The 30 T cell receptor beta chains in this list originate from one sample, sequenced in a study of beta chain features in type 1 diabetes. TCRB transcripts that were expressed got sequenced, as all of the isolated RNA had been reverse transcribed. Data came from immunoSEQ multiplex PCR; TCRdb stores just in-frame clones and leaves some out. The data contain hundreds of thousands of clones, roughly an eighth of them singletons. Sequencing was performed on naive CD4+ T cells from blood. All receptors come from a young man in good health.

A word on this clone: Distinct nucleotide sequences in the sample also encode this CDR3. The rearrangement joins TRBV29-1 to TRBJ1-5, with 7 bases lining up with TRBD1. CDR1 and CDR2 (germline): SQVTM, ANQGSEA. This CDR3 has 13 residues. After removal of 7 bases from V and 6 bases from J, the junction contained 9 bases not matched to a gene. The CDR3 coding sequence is TGCAGCGCTGGAGGGGGCCAGGGTCAGCCCCAGCATTTT. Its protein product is CSAGGGQGQPQHF.

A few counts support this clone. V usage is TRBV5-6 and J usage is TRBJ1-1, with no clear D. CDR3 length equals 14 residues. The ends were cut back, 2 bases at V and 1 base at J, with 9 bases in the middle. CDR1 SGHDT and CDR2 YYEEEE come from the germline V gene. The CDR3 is CASSFVRRNTEAFF. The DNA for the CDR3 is TGTGCCAGCAGCTTTGTGAGGAGGAACACTGAAGCTTTCTTT.

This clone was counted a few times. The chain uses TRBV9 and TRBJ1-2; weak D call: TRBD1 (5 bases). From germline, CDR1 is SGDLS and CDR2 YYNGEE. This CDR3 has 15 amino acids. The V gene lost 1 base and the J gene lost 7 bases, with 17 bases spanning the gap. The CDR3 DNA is TGTGCCAGCAGCGTATCGGGGGGTACCTCTTTTGGCTACACCTTC. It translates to CASSVSGGTSFGYTF.

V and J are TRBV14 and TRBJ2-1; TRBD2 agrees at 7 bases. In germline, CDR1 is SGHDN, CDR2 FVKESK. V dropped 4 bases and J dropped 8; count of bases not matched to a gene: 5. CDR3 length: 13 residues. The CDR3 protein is CASSLLGGDEQFF. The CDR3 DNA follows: TGTGCCAGCAGCCTTCTGGGGGGGGATGAGCAGTTCTTC.

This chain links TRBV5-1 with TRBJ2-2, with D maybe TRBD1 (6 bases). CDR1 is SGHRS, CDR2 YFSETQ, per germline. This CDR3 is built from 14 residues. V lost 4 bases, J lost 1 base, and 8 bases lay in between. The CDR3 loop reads CASSETGNTGELFF. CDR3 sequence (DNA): TGCGCCAGCAGCGAGACAGGGAACACCGGGGAGCTGTTTTTT. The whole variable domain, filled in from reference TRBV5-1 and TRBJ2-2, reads KAGVTQTPRYLIKTRGQQVTLSCSPISGHRSVSWYQQTPGQGLQFLFEYFSETQRNKGNFPGRFSGRQFSNSRSEMNVSTLELGDSALYLCASSETGNTGELFFGEGSRLTVL.

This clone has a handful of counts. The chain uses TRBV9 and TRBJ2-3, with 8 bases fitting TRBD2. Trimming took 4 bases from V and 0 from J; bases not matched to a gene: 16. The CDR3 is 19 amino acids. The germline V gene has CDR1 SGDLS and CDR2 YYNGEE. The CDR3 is CASSFPGLGSSYSTDTQYF. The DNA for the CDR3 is TGTGCCAGCAGCTTTCCGGGACTAGGATCTAGCTATAGCACAGATACGCAGTATTTT.

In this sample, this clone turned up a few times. CDR3 in amino acids: CASSILGTSGRPYEQYF. The DNA of the CDR3 is TGTGCCAGTAGTATACTCGGGACTAGCGGGAGGCCCTACGAGCAGTACTTC. The chain couples TRBV19 to TRBJ2-7, with 15 positions matching TRBD2. The CDR3 runs to 17 residues. CDR1 is LNHDA, CDR2 SQIVND, per germline (reference sequence). The V gene end was trimmed by 2 bases and the J gene end by 2 bases; junction bases not matched to a gene: 4.

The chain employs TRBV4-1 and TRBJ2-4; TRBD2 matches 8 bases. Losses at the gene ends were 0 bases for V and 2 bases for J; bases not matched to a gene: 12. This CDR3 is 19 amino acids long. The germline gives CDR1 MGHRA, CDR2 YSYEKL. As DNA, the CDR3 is TGCGCCAGCAGCCAAGATGATCCGAGCGGGAGCATGTCCAAAAACATTCAGTACTTC. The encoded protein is CASSQDDPSGSMSKNIQYF.

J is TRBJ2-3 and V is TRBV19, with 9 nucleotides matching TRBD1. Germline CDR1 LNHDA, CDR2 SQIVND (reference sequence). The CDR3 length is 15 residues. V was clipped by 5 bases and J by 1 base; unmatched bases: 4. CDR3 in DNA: TGTGCCAGTAGTCCACAGGGGGCTGGCACAGATACGCAGTATTTT. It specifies CASSPQGAGTDTQYF.

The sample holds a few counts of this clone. CDR3: CASSLTGTGLAGELFF. CDR3 nucleotide sequence: TGCGCCAGCAGCTTGACCGGGACAGGGTTGGCCGGGGAGCTGTTTTTT. The chain recombines TRBV5-1 with TRBJ2-2; 9 nucleotides line up with TRBD1. The junction had 7 bases not matched to a gene; V was cut back by 1 base and J by 6 bases. The CDR3 loop spans 16 amino acids. Germline V lookup: CDR1 SGHRS, CDR2 YFSETQ. The full variable domain, its missing parts supplied by reference TRBV5-1 and TRBJ2-2, is KAGVTQTPRYLIKTRGQQVTLSCSPISGHRSVSWYQQTPGQGLQFLFEYFSETQRNKGNFPGRFSGRQFSNSRSEMNVSTLELGDSALYLCASSLTGTGLAGELFFGEGSRLTVL.

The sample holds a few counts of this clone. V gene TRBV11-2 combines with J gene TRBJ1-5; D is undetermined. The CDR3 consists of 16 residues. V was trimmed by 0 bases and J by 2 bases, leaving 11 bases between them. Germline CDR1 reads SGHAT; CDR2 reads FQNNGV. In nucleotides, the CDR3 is TGTGCCAGCAGCTTAGATATCGGGGAAGGCAATCAGCCCCAGCATTTT. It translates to CASSLDIGEGNQPQHF. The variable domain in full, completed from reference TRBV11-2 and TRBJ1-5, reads EAGVAQSPRYKIIEKRQSVAFWCNPISGHATLYWYQQILGQGPKLLIQFQNNGVVDDSQLPKDRFSAERLKGVDSTLKIQPAKLEDSAVYLCASSLDIGEGNQPQHFGDGTRLSIL.

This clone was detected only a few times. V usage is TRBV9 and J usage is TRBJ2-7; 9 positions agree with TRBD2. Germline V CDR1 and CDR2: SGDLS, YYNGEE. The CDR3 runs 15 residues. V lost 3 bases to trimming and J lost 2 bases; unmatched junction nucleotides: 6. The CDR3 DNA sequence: TGTGCCAGCAGCGCAACCGGGACTAGCACCTACGAGCAGTACTTC. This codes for CASSATGTSTYEQYF.

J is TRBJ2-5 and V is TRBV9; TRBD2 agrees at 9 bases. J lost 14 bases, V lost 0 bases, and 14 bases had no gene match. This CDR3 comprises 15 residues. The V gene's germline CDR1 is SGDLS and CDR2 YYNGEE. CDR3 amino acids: CASSVASIAGDLIYF. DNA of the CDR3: TGTGCCAGCAGCGTAGCATCAATAGCGGGGGACCTCATTTACTTC.

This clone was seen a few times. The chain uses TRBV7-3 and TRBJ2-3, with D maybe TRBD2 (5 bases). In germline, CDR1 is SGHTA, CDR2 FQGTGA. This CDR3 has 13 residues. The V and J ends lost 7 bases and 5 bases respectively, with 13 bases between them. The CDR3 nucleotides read TGTGCCAGCACCTTCGGACGGGGAGATACGCAGTATTTT. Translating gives CASTFGRGDTQYF. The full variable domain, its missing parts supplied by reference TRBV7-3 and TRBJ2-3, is GAGVSQTPSNKVTEKGKYVELRCDPISGHTALYWYRQSLGQGPEFLIYFQGTGAADDSGLPNDRFFAVRPEGSVSTLKIQRTERGDSAVYLCASTFGRGDTQYFGPGTRLTVL.

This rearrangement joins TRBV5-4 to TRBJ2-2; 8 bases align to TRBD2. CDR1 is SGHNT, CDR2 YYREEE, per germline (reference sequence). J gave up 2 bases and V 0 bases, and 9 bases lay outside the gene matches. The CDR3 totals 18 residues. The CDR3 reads CASSLAGASGLNTGELFF. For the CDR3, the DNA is TGTGCCAGCAGCTTGGCCGGAGCTAGCGGGCTTAACACCGGGGAGCTGTTTTTT.

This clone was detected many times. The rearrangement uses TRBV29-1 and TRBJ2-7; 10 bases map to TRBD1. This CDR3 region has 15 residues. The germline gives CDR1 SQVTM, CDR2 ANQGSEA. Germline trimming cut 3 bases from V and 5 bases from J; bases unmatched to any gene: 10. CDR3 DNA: TGCAGCGTTGAGGGGACAGGGGAATCTCGGCACGAGCAGTACTTC. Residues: CSVEGTGESRHEQYF.

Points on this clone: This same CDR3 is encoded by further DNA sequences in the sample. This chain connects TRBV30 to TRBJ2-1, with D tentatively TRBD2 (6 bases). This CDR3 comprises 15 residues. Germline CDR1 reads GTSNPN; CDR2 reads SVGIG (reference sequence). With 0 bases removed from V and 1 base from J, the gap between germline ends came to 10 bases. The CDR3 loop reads CAWSVLAGSYNEQFF. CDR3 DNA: TGTGCCTGGAGTGTACTGGCGGGGTCCTACAATGAGCAGTTCTTC.

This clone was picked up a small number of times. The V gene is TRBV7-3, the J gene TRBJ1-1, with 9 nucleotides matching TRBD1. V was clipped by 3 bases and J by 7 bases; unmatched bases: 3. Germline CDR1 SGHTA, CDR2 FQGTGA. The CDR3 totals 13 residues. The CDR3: CASSLDRGGEAFF. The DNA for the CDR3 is TGTGCCAGCAGCTTGGACAGGGGCGGTGAAGCTTTCTTT.

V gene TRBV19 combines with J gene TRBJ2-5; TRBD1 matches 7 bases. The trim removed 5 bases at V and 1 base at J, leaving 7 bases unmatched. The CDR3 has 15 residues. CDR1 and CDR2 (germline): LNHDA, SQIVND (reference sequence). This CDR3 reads CASSPRTGVQETQYF. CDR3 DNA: TGTGCCAGTAGTCCCCGGACAGGCGTCCAAGAGACCCAGTACTTC. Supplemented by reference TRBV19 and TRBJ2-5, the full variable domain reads DGGITQSPKYLFRKEGQNVTLSCEQNLNHDAMYWYRQDPGQGLRLIYYSQIVNDFQKGDIAEGYSVSREKKESFPLTVTSAQKNPTAFYLCASSPRTGVQETQYFGPGTRLLVL.

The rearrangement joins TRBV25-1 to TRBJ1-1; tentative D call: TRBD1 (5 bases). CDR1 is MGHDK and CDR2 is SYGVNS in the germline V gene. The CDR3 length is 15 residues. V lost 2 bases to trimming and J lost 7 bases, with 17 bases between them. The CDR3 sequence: CASSEIGHGAYEAFF. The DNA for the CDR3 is TGTGCCAGCAGTGAAATTGGACACGGAGCCTATGAAGCTTTCTTT.

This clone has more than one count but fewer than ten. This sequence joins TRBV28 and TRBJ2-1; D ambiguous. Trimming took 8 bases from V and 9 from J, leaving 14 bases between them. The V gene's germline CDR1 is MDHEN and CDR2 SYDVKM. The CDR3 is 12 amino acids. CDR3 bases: TGTGCCAGCTTTTCTAGGCGTAGTGAGCAGTTCTTC. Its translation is CASFSRRSEQFF.

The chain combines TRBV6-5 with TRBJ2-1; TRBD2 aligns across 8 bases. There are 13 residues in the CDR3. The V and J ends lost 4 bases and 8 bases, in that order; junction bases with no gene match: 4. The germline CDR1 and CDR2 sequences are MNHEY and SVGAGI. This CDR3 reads CASSSPGGDEQFF. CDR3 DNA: TGTGCCAGCAGTTCCCCGGGGGGGGATGAGCAGTTCTTC.

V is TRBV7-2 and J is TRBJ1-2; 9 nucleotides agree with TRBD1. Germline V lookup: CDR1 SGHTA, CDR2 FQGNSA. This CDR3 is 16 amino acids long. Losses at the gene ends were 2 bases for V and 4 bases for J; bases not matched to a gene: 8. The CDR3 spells CASSLRTGDRIYGYTF. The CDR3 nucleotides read TGTGCCAGCAGCTTAAGGACAGGGGACCGGATCTATGGCTACACCTTC.

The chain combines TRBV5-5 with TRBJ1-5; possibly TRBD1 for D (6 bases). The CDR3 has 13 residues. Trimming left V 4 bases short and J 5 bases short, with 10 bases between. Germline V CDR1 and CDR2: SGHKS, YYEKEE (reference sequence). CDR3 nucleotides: TGTGCCAGCAGCGCGGCAGGGGATCAGCCCCAGCATTTT. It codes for CASSAAGDQPQHF.

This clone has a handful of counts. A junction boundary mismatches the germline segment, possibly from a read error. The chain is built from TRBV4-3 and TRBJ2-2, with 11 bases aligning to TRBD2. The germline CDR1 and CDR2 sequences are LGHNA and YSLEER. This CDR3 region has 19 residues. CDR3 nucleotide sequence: TGCGCCAGCAGACAAGATTTACTAGCGGGAGTGATGAACACCGGGGAGCTGTTTTTT. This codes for CASRQDLLAGVMNTGELFF.

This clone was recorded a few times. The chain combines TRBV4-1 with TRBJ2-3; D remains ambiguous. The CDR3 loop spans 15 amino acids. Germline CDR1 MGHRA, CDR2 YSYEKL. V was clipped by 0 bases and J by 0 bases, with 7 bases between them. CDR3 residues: CASSQEAASTDTQYF. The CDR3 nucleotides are TGCGCCAGCAGCCAAGAGGCGGCAAGCACAGATACGCAGTATTTT.

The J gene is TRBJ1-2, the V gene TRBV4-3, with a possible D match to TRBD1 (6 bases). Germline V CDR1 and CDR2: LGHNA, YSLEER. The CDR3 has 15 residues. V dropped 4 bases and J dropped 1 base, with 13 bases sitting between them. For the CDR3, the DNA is TGCGCCAGCAGCCGCCTACAGGGCGTTAACTATGGCTACACCTTC. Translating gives CASSRLQGVNYGYTF.

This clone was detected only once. Written as DNA, the CDR3 is TGTGCCAGCAGTCCGGACCGGGGGATGGGCAATCAGCCCCAGCATTTT. Translated: CASSPDRGMGNQPQHF. The V and J genes are TRBV27 and TRBJ1-5, with a possible D match to TRBD1 (5 bases). The germline gives CDR1 MNHEY, CDR2 SMNVEV (reference sequence). With 5 bases removed from V and 2 bases from J, the gap between germline ends came to 16 bases. This CDR3 region has 16 residues.

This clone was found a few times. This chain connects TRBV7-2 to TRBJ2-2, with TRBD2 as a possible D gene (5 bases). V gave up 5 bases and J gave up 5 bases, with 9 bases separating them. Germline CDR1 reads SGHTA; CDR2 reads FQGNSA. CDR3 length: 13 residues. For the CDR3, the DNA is TGTGCCAGCAGCGGGAGACAAACCGGGGAGCTGTTTTTT. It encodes CASSGRQTGELFF. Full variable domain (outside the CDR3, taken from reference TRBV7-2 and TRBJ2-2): GAGVSQSPSNKVTEKGKDVELRCDPISGHTALYWYRQSLGQGLEFLIYFQGNSAPDKSGLPSDRFSAERTGGSVSTLTIQRTQQEDSAVYLCASSGRQTGELFFGEGSRLTVL.

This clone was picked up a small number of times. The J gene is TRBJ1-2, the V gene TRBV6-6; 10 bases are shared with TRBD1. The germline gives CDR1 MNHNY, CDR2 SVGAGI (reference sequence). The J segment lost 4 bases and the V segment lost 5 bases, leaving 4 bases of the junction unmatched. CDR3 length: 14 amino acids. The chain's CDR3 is CASSIGQGGYGYTF. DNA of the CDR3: TGTGCCAGCAGTATCGGACAGGGGGGCTATGGCTACACCTTC.